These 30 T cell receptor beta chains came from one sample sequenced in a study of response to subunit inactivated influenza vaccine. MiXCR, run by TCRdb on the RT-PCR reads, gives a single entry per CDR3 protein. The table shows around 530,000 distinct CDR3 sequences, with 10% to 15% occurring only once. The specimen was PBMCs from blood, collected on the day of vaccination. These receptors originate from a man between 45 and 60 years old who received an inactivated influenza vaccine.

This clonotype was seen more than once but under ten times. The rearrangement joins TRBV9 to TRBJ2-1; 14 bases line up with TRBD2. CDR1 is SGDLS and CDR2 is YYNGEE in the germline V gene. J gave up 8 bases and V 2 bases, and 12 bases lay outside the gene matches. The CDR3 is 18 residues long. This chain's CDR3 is CASSVTSTGTSGSDEQFF. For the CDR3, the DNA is TGTGCCAGCAGCGTGACTAGCACTGGGACTAGCGGGAGCGATGAGCAGTTCTTC.

The CDR3 coding sequence is TGTGCCAGCAGCTTACTCGGACAGGGGGCACCTGGGGCCAACGTCCTGACTTTC. The encoded protein is CASSLLGQGAPGANVLTF. The rearrangement uses TRBV5-6 and TRBJ2-6; TRBD1 matches at 11 bases. The germline V gene encodes CDR1 SGHDT and CDR2 YYEEEE. The CDR3 length is 18 residues. V was pared by 2 bases and J by 2 bases, with 6 bases of the junction left unmatched.

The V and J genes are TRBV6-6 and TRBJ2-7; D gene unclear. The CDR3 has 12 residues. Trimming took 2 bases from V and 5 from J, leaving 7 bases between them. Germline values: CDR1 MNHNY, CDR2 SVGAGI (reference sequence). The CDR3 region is CASSYGVHEQYF. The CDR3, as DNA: TGTGCCAGCAGTTACGGGGTCCACGAGCAGTACTTC.

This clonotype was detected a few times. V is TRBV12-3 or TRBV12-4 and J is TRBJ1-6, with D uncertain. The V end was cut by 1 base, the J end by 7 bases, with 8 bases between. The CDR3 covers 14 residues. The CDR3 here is CASSLGSENSPLHF. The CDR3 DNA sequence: TGTGCCAGCAGTTTAGGGTCGGAAAATTCACCCCTCCACTTT.

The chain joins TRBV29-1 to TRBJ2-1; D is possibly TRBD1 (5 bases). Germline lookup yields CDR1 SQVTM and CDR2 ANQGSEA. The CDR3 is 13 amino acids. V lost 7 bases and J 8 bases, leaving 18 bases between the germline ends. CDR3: CSGSGRVTDEQFF. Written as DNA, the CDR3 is TGCAGCGGATCGGGCAGGGTTACGGATGAGCAGTTCTTC.

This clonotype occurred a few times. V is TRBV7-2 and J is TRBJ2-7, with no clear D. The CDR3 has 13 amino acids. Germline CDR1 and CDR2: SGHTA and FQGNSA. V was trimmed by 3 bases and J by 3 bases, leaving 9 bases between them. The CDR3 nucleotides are TGTGCCAGCAGCTTTTCCGGATACTACGAGCAGTACTTC. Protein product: CASSFSGYYEQYF. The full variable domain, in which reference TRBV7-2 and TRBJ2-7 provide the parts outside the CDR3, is GAGVSQSPSNKVTEKGKDVELRCDPISGHTALYWYRQSLGQGLEFLIYFQGNSAPDKSGLPSDRFSAERTGGSVSTLTIQRTQQEDSAVYLCASSFSGYYEQYFGPGTRLTVT.

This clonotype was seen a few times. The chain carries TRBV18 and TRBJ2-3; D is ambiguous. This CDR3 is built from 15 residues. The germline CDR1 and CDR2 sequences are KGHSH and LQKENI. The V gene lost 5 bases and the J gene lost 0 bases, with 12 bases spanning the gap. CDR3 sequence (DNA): TGTGCCAGCTCAAAGCAGCCTCCTAGCACAGATACGCAGTATTTT. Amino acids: CASSKQPPSTDTQYF.

The CDR3: CSGSWSGTYNEQFF. The CDR3 DNA reads as TGCAGTGGAAGTTGGAGCGGGACATACAATGAGCAGTTCTTC. This chain connects TRBV20-1 to TRBJ2-1; a weak D match, TRBD2 (7 bases). Trimming took 7 bases from V and 4 from J, leaving 17 bases between them. CDR1 and CDR2 (germline): DFQATT, SNEGSKA (reference sequence). The CDR3 is made up of 14 amino acids.

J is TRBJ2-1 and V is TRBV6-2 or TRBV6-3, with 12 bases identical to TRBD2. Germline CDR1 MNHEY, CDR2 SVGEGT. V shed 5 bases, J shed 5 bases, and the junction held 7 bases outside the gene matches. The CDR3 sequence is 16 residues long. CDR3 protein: CASSLAGGGLDNEQFF. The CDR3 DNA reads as TGTGCCAGCAGTCTAGCGGGAGGGGGTTTGGACAATGAGCAGTTCTTC.

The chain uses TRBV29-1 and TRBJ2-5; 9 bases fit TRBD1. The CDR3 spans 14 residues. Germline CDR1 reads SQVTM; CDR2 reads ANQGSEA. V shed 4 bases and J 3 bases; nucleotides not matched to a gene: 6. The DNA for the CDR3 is TGCAGCGTTGCCTCCGGGACAGGGAAAGAGACCCAGTACTTC. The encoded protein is CSVASGTGKETQYF. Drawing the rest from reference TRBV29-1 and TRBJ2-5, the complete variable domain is SAVISQKPSRDICQRGTSLTIQCQVDSQVTMMFWYRQQPGQSLTLIATANQGSEATYESGFVIDKFPISRPNLTFSTLTVSNMSPEDSSIYLCSVASGTGKETQYFGPGTRLLVL.

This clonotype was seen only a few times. The CDR3 spells CSVARDSQLNTGELFF. DNA of the CDR3: TGCAGCGTTGCCCGAGACAGCCAACTGAACACCGGGGAGCTGTTTTTT. V gene TRBV29-1 combines with J gene TRBJ2-2, with D possibly matching TRBD1 (5 bases). Germline V gene data show CDR1 as SQVTM and CDR2 as ANQGSEA. The CDR3 length is 16 residues. Trimming left V 4 bases short and J 1 base short, with 16 bases between.

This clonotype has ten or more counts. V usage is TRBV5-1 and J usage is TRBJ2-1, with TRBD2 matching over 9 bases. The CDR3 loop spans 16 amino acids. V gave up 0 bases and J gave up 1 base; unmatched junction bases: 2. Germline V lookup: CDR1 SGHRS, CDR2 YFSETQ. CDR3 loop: CASSLDAGGSYNEQFF. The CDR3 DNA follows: TGCGCCAGCAGCTTGGATGCGGGAGGGTCCTACAATGAGCAGTTCTTC.

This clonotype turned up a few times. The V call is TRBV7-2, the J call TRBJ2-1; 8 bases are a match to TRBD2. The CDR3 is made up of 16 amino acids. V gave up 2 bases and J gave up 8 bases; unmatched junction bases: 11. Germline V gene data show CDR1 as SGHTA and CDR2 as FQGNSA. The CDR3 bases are TGTGCCAGCAGCTTAAAGAGGCGGGGGGCGTTCGATGAGCAGTTCTTC. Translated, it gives CASSLKRRGAFDEQFF.

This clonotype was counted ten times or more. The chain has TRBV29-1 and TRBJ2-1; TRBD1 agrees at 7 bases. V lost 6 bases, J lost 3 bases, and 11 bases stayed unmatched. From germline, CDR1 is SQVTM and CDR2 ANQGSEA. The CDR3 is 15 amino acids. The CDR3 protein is CSVPPPGQIYNEQFF. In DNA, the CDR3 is TGCAGCGTCCCCCCTCCGGGACAGATCTACAATGAGCAGTTCTTC.

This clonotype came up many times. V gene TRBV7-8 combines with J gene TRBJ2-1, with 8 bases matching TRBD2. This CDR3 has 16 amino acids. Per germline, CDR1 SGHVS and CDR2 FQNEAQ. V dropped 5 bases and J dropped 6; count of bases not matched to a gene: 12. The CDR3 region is CASSPALREGPNEQFF. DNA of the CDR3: TGTGCCAGCAGCCCGGCCCTCCGGGAGGGCCCCAATGAGCAGTTCTTC. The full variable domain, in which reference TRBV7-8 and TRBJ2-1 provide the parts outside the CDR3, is GAGVSQSPRYKVAKRGQDVALRCDPISGHVSLFWYQQALGQGPEFLTYFQNEAQLDKSGLPSDRFFAERPEGSVSTLKIQRTQQEDSAVYLCASSPALREGPNEQFFGPGTRLTVL.

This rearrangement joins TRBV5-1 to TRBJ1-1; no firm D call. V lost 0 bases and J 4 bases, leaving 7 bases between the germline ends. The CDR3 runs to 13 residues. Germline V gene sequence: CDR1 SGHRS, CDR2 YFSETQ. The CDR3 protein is CASSLEYGTEAFF. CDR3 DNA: TGCGCCAGCAGCTTGGAATACGGCACTGAAGCTTTCTTT.

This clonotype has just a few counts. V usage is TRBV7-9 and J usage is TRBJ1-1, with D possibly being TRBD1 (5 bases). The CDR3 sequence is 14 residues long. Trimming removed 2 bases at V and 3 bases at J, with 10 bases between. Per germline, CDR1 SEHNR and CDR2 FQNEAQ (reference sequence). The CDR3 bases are TGTGCCAGCAGCTTAACTACGGGGGACACTGAAGCTTTCTTT. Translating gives CASSLTTGDTEAFF.

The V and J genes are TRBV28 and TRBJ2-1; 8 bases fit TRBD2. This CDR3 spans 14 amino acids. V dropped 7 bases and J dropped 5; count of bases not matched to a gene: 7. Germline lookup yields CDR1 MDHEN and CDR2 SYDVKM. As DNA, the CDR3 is TGTGCCAGCACCCGGGGGGGCCGAGACAATGAGCAGTTCTTC. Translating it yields CASTRGGRDNEQFF.

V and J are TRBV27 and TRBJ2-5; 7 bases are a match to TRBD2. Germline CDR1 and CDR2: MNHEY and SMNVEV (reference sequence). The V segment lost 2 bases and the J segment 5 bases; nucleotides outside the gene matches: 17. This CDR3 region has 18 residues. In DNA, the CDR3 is TGTGCCAGCAGTTTACGGCTAGCGGAAGGAGGGCCCTGGGAGACCCAGTACTTC. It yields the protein CASSLRLAEGGPWETQYF.

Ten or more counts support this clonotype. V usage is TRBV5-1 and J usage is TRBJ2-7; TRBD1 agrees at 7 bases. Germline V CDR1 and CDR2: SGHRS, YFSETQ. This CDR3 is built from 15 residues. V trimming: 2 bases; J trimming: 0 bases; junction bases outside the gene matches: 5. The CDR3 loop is CASSLTGESSYEQYF. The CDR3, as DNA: TGCGCCAGCAGCTTAACAGGGGAGAGCTCCTACGAGCAGTACTTC. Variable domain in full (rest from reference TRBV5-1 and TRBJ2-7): KAGVTQTPRYLIKTRGQQVTLSCSPISGHRSVSWYQQTPGQGLQFLFEYFSETQRNKGNFPGRFSGRQFSNSRSEMNVSTLELGDSALYLCASSLTGESSYEQYFGPGTRLTVT.

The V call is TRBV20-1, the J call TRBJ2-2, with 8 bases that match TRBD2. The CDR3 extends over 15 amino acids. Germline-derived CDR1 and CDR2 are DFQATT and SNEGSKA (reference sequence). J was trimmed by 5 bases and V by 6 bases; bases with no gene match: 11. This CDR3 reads CSAIPGGSRTGELFF. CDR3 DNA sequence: TGCAGTGCCATTCCGGGAGGGTCGAGAACCGGGGAGCTGTTTTTT.

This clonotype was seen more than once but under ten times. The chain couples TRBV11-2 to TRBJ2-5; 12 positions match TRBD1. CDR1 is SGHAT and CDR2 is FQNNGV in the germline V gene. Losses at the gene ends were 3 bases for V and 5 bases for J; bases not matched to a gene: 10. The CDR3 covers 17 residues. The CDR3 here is CASSFRLRGTGGETQYF. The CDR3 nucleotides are TGTGCCAGCAGCTTTCGCCTCCGGGGGACAGGGGGCGAGACCCAGTACTTC.

The CDR3 DNA sequence: TGTGCCAGCAGCGTAGCGGCTAGCGGTCTCTACGAGCAGTACTTC. It yields the protein CASSVAASGLYEQYF. The V gene is TRBV9, the J gene TRBJ2-7; 7 bases map to TRBD2. The V and J ends lost 0 bases and 3 bases, in that order; junction bases with no gene match: 6. CDR3 length: 15 amino acids. The germline CDR1 and CDR2 sequences are SGDLS and YYNGEE.

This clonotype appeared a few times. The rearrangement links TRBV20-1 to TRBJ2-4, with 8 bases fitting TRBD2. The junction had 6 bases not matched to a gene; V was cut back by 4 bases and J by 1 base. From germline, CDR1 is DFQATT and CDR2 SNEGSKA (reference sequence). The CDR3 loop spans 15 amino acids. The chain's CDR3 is CSATSGPGAKNIQYF. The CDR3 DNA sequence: TGCAGTGCTACTAGCGGGCCGGGGGCCAAAAACATTCAGTACTTC.

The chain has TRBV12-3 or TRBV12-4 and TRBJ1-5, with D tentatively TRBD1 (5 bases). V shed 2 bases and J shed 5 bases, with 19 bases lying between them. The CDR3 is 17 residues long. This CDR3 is CASSLSTGGLSYQPQHF. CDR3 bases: TGTGCCAGCAGTTTAAGTACGGGGGGATTAAGCTATCAGCCCCAGCATTTT.

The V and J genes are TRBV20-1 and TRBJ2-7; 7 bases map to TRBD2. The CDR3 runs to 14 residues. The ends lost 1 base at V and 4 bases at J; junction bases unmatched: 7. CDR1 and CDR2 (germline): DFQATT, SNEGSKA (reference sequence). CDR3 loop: CSARGAGVGYEQYF. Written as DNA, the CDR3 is TGCAGTGCTAGAGGTGCGGGAGTAGGGTACGAGCAGTACTTC.

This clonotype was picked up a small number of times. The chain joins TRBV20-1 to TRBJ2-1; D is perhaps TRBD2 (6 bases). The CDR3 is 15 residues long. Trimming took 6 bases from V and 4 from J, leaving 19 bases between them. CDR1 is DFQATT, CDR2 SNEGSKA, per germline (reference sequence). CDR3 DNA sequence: TGCAGTGCGGACTCGGGGGACTCGAAGTACAATGAGCAGTTCTTC. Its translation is CSADSGDSKYNEQFF.

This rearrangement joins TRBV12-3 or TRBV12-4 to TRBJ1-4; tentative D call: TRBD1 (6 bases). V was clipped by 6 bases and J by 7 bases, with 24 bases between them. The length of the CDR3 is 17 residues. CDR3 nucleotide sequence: TGTGCCAGCAGGACAATGGGTTCGGGGGCGCGGGTTGAAAAACTGTTTTTT. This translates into CASRTMGSGARVEKLFF.

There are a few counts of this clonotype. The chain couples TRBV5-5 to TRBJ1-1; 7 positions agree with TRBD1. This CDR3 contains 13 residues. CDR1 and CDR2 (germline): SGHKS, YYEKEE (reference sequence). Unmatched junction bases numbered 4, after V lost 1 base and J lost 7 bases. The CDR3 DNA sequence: TGTGCCAGCAGCTTGTTTCCAGGGGGTGAAGCTTTCTTT. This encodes CASSLFPGGEAFF.

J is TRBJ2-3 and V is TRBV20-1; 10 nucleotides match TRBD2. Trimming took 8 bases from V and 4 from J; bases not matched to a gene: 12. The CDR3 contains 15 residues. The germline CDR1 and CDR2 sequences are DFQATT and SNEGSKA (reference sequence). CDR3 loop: CSTKMSSGGSDTQYF. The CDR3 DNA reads TGCAGTACTAAGATGTCTAGCGGGGGTTCAGATACGCAGTATTTT.